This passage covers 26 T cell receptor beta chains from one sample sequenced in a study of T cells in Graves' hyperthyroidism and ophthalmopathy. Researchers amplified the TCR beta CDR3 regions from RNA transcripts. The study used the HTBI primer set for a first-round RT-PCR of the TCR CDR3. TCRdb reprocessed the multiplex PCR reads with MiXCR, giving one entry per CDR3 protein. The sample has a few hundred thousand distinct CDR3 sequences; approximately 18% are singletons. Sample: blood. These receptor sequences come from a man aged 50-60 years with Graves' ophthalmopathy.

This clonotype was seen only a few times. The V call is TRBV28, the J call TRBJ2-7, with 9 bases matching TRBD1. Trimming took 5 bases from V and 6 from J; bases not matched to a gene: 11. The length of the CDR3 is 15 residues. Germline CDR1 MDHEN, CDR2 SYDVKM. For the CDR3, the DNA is TGTGCCAGCAGTCCCCCGGGACAGGGAACCTTCGAGCAGTACTTC. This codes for CASSPPGQGTFEQYF.

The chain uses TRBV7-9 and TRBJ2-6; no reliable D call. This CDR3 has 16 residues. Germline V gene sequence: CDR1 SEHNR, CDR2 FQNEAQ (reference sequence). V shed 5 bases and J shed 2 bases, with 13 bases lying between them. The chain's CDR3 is CASSPPALAGANVLTF. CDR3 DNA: TGTGCCAGCAGCCCCCCAGCCCTGGCTGGGGCCAACGTCCTGACTTTC.

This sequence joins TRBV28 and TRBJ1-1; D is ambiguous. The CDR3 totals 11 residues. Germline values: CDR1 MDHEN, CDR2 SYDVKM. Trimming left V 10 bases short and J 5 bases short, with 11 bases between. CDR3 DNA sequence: TGTGCCACCTTGTTGGTGACTGAAGCTTTCTTT. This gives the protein CATLLVTEAFF. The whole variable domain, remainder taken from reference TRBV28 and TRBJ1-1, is DVKVTQSSRYLVKRTGEKVFLECVQDMDHENMFWYRQDPGLGLRLIYFSYDVKMKEKGDIPEGYSVSREKKERFSLILESASTNQTSMYLCATLLVTEAFFGQGTRLTVV.

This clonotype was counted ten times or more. The CDR3 DNA reads TGTGCCAGCTCACCGCGGACACTAGCGGGAGATCAAGAGACCCAGTACTTC. It translates to CASSPRTLAGDQETQYF. The rearrangement joins TRBV18 to TRBJ2-5, with 11 bases matching TRBD2. This CDR3 is built from 17 residues. CDR1 and CDR2 (germline): KGHSH, LQKENI. With V trimmed by 3 bases and J by 2 bases, 8 bases remained unmatched. Using reference TRBV18 and TRBJ2-5 for the parts outside the CDR3, the full variable domain is NAGVMQNPRHLVRRRGQEARLRCSPMKGHSHVYWYRQLPEEGLKFMVYLQKENIIDESGMPKERFSAEFPKEGPSILRIQQVVRGDSAAYFCASSPRTLAGDQETQYFGPGTRLLVL.

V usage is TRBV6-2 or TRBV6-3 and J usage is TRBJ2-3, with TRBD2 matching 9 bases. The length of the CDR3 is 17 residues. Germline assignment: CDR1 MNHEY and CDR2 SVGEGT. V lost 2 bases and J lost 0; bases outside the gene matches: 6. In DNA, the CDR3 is TGTGCCAGCAGTTACCGGACTAGCGAACCAAGCACAGATACGCAGTATTTT. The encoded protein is CASSYRTSEPSTDTQYF.

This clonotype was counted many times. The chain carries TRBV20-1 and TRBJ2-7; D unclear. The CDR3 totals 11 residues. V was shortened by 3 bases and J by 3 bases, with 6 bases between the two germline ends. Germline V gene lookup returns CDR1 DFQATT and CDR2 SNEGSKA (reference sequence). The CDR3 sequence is CSARQNYEQYF. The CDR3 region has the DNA TGCAGTGCTAGGCAGAACTACGAGCAGTACTTC.

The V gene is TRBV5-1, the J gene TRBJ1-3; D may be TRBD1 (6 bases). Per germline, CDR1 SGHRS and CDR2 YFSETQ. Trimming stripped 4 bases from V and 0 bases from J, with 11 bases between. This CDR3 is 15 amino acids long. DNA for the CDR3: TGCGCCAGCAGCCAACAGGGCACCTCTGGAAACACCATATATTTT. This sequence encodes CASSQQGTSGNTIYF.

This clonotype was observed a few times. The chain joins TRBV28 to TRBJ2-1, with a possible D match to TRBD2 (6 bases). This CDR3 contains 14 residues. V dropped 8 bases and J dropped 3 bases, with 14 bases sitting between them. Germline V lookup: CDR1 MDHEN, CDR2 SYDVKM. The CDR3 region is CASRGMDNYNEQFF. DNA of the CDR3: TGTGCCAGCCGGGGGATGGACAACTACAATGAGCAGTTCTTC.

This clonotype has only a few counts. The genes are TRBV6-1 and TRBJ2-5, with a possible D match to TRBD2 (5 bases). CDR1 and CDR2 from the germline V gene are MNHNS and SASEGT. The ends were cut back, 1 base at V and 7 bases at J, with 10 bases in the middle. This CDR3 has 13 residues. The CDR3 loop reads CASSEDWTGTQYF. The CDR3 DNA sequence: TGTGCCAGCAGTGAAGATTGGACTGGGACCCAGTACTTC.

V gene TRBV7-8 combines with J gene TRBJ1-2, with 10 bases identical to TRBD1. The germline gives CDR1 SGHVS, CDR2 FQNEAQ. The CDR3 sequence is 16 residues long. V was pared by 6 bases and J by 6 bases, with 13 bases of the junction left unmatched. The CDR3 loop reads CASRQRAGTGEDGYTF. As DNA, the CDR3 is TGTGCCAGCAGACAACGGGCGGGGACAGGGGAAGATGGCTACACCTTC.

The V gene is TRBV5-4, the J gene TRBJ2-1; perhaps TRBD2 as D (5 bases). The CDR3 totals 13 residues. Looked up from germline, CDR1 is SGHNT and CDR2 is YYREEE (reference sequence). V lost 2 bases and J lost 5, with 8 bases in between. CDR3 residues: CASSFVANNEQFF. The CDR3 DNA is TGTGCCAGCAGCTTCGTAGCGAACAATGAGCAGTTCTTC.

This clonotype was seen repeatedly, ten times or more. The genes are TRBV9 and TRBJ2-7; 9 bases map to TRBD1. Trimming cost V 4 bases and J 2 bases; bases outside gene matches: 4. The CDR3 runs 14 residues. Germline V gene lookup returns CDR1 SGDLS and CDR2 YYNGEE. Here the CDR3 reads CASSPRQGAYEQYF. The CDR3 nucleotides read TGTGCCAGCAGCCCACGACAGGGGGCCTACGAGCAGTACTTC. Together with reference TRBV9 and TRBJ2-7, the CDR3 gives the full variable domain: DSGVTQTPKHLITATGQRVTLRCSPRSGDLSVYWYQQSLDQGLQFLIQYYNGEERAKGNILERFSAQQFPDLHSELNLSSLELGDSALYFCASSPRQGAYEQYFGPGTRLTVT.

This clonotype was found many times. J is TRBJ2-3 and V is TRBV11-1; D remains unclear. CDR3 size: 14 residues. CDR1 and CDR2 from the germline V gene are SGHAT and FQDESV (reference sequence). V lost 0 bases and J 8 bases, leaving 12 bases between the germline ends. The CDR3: CASSLAFRMATQYF. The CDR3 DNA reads TGTGCCAGCAGCTTAGCGTTCAGGATGGCTACGCAGTATTTT.

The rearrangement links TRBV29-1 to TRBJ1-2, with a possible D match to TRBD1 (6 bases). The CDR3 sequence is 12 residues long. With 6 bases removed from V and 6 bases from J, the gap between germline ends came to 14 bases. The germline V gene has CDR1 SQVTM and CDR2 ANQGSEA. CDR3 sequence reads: CSVGGTGDGYTF. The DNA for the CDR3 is TGCAGCGTAGGGGGGACGGGCGATGGCTACACCTTC.

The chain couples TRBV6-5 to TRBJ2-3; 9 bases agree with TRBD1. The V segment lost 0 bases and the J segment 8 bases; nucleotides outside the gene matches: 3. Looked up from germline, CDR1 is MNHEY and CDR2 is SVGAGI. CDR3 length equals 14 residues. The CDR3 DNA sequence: TGTGCCAGCAGTTACTCGGGACAGGGTGGTACGCAGTATTTT. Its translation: CASSYSGQGGTQYF.

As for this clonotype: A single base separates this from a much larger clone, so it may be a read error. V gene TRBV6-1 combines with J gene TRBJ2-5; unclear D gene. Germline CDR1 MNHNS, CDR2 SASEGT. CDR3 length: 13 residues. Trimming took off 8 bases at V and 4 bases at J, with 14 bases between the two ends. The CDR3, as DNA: TGTGCCAGCGACGAAAGACCCGGAGAGACCCAGTACTTC. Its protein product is CASDERPGETQYF.

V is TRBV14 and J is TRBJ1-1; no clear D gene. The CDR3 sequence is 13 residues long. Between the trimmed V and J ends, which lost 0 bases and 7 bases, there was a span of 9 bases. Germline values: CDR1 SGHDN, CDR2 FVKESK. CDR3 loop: CASSQDLGDEAFF. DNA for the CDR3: TGTGCCAGCAGCCAAGATTTGGGCGATGAAGCTTTCTTT.

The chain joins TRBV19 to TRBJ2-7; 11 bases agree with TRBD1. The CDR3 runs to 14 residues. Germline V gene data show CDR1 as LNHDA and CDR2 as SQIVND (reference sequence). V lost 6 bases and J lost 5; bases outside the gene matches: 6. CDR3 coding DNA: TGTGCCAGTAGGAGGGACAGGGGGAGCAACGAGCAGTACTTC. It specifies CASRRDRGSNEQYF.

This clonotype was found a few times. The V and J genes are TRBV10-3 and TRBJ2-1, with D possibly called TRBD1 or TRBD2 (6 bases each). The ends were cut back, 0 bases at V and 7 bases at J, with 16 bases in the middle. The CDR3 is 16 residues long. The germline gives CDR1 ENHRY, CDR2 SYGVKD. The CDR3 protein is CAISESGGKGLNEQFF. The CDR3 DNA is TGTGCCATCAGTGAGTCAGGGGGGAAAGGACTAAATGAGCAGTTCTTC.

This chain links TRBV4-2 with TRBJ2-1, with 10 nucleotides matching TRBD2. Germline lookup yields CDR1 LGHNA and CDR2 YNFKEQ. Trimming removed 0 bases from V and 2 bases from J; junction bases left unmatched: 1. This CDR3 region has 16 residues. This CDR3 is CASSQEGLAAYNEQFF. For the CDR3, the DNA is TGTGCCAGCAGCCAAGAAGGACTAGCGGCCTACAATGAGCAGTTCTTC.

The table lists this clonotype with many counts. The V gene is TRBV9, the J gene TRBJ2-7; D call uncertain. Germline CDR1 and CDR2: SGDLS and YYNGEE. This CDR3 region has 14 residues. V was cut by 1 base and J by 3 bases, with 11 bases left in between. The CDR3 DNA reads TGTGCCAGCAGCGTAAATAGTAGGGACTACGAGCAGTACTTC. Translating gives CASSVNSRDYEQYF.

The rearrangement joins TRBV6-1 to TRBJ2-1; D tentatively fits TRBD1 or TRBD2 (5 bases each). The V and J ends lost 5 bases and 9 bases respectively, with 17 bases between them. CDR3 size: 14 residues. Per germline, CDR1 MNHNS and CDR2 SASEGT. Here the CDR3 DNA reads TGTGCCAGCAGTTCTCCCCTAGCCAGGGCTGAGCAGTTCTTC. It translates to CASSSPLARAEQFF.

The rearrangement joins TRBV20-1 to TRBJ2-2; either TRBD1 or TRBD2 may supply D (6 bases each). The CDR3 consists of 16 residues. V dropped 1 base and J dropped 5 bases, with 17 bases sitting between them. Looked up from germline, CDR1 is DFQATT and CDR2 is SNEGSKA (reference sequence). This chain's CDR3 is CSARGGAVAMTGELFF. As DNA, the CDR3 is TGCAGTGCTAGAGGGGGGGCAGTTGCGATGACCGGGGAGCTGTTTTTT.

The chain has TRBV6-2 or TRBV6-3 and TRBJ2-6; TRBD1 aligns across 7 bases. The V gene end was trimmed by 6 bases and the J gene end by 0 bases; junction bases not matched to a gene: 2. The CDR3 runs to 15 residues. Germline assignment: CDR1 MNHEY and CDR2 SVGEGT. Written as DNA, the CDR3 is TGTGCCAGCAGGGGACAGCACTCTGGGGCCAACGTCCTGACTTTC. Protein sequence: CASRGQHSGANVLTF.

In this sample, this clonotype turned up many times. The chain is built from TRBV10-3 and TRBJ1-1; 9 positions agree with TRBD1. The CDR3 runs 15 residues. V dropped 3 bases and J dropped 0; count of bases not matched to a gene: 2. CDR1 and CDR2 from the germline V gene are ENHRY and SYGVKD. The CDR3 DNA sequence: TGTGCCATCAGTGACAACAGGGGGCTGAACACTGAAGCTTTCTTT. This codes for CAISDNRGLNTEAFF.

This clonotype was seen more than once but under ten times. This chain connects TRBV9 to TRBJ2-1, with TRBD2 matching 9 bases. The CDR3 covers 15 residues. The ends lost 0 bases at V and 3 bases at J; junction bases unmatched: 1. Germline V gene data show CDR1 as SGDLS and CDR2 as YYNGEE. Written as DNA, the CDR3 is TGTGCCAGCAGCGTAGGCGGGAGGGTCTACAATGAGCAGTTCTTC. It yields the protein CASSVGGRVYNEQFF.